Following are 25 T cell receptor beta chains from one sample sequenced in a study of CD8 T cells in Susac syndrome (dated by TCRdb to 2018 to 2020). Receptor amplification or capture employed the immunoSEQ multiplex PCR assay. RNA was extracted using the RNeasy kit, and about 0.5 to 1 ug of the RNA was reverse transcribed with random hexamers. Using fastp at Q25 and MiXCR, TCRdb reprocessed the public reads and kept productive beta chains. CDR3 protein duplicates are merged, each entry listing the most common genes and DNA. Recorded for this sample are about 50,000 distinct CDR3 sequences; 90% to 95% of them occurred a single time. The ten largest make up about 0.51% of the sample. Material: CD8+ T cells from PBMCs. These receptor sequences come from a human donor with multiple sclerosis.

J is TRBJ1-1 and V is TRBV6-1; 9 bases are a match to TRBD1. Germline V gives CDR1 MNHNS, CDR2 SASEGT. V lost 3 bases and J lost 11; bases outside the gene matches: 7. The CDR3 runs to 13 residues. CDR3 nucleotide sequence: TGTGCCAGCAGTGACCGATACAGGGGGCAGGCTTTCTTT. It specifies CASSDRYRGQAFF.

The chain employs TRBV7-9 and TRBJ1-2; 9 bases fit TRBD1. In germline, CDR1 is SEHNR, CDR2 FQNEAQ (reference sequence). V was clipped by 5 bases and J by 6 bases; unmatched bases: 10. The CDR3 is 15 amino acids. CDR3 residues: CASSHRDRVPHGYTF. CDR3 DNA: TGTGCCAGCAGCCACCGGGACAGGGTTCCACATGGCTACACCTTC.

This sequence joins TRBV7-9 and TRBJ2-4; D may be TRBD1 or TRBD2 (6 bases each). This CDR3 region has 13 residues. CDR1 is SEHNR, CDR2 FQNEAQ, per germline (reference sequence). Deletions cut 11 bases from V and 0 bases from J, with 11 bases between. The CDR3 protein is CASGAGAKNIQYF. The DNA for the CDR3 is TGTGCCTCGGGGGCGGGAGCCAAAAACATTCAGTACTTC. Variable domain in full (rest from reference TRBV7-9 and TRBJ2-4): DTGVSQNPRHKITKRGQNVTFRCDPISEHNRLYWYRQTLGQGPEFLTYFQNEAQLEKSRLLSDRFSAERPKGSFSTLEIQRTEQGDSAMYLCASGAGAKNIQYFGAGTRLSVL.

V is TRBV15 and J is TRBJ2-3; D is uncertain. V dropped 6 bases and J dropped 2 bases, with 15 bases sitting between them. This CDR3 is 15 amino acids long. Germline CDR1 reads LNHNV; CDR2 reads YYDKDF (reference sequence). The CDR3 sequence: CATSPSSRATDTQYF. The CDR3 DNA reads TGTGCCACCAGTCCGAGCAGTAGGGCCACAGATACGCAGTATTTT. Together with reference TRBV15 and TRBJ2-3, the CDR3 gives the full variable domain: DAMVIQNPRYQVTQFGKPVTLSCSQTLNHNVMYWYQQKSSQAPKLLFHYYDKDFNNEADTPDNFQSRRPNTSFCFLDIRSPGLGDTAMYLCATSPSSRATDTQYFGPGTRLTVL.

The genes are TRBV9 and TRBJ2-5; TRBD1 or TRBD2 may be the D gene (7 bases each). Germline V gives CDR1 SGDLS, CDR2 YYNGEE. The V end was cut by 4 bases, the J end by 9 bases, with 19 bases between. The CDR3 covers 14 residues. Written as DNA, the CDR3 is TGTGCCAGCAGCTCAGGGGGGGATCCGAAGGCCCAGTACTTC. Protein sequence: CASSSGGDPKAQYF.

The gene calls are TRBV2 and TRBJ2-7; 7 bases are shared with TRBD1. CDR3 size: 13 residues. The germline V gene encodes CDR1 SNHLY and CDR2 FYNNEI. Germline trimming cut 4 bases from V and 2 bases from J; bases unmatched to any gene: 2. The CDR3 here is CASSGQGTYEQYF. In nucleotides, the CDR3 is TGTGCCAGCAGTGGACAGGGAACCTACGAGCAGTACTTC.

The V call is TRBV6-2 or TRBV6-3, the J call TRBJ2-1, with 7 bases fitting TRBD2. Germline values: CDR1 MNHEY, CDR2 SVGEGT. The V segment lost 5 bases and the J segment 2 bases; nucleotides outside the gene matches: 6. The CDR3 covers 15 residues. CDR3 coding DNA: TGTGCCAGCAGTCTTCAAGCGGGAACCTACAATGAGCAGTTCTTC. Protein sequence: CASSLQAGTYNEQFF.

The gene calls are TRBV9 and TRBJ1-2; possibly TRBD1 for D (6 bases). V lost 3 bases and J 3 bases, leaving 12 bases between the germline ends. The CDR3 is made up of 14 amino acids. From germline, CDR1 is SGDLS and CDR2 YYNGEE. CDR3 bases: TGTGCCAGCAGCGATGCGGGGGCCTACTATGGCTACACCTTC. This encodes CASSDAGAYYGYTF.

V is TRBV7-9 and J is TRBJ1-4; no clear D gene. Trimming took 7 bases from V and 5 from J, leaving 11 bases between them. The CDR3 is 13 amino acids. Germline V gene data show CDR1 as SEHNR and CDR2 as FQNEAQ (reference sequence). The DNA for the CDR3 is TGTGCCAGCACGAGGGAGCGGAATGAAAAACTGTTTTTT. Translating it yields CASTRERNEKLFF.

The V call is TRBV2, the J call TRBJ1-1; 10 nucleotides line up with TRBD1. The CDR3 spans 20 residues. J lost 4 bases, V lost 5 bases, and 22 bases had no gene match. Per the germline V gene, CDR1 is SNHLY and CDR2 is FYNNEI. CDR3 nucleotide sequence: TGTGCCAGCAGTCCAACTCTCCGACAGGGGGCCAGAGGAGTAGGCACTGAAGCTTTCTTT. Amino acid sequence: CASSPTLRQGARGVGTEAFF.

The CDR3 region has the DNA TGCGCCAGCAGCTCGCTCCGGGACGGATGTACTAGGAATCAGCCCCAGCATTTT. The encoded protein is CASSSLRDGCTRNQPQHF. V is TRBV5-1 and J is TRBJ1-5, with D perhaps matching TRBD1 (5 bases). Germline V gene data show CDR1 as SGHRS and CDR2 as YFSETQ. The CDR3 totals 18 residues. Trimming stripped 3 bases from V and 4 bases from J, with 23 bases between.

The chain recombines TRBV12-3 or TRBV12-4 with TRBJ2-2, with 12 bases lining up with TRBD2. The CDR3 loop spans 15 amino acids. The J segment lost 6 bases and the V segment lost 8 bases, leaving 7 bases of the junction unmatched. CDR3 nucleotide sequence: TGTGCCAGCGATTCTAGCGGGGGGGCTCCCGGGGAGCTGTTTTTT. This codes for CASDSSGGAPGELFF.

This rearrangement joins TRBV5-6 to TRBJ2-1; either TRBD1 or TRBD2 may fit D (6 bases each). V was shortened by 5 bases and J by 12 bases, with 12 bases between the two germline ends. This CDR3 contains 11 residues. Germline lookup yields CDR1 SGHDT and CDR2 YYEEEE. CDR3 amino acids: CASSSGAGQFF. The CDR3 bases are TGTGCCAGCAGTTCGGGGGCGGGGCAGTTCTTC.

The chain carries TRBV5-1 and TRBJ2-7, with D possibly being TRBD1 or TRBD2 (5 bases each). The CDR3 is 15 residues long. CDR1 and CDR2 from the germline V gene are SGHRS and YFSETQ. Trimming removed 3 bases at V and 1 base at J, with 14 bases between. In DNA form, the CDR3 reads TGCGCCAGCAGCTACGGGACGGACGCATCCTACGAGCAGTACTTC. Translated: CASSYGTDASYEQYF.

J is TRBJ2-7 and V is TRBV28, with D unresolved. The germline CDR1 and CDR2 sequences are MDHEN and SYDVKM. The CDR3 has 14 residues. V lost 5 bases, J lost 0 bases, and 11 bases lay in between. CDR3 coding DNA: TGTGCCAGCAGTGTAAGAGTATACTCCTACGAGCAGTACTTC. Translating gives CASSVRVYSYEQYF. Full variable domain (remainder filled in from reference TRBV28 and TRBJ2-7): DVKVTQSSRYLVKRTGEKVFLECVQDMDHENMFWYRQDPGLGLRLIYFSYDVKMKEKGDIPEGYSVSREKKERFSLILESASTNQTSMYLCASSVRVYSYEQYFGPGTRLTVT.

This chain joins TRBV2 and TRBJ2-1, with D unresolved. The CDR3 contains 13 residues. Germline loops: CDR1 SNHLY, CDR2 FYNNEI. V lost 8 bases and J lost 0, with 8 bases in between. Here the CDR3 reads CASGIASYNEQFF. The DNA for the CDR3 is TGTGCCAGCGGAATAGCCTCCTACAATGAGCAGTTCTTC.

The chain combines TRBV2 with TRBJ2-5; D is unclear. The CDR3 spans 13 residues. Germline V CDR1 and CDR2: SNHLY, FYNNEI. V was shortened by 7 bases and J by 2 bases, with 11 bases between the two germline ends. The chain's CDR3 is CASMVWVQETQYF. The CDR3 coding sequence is TGTGCCAGCATGGTCTGGGTACAAGAGACCCAGTACTTC.

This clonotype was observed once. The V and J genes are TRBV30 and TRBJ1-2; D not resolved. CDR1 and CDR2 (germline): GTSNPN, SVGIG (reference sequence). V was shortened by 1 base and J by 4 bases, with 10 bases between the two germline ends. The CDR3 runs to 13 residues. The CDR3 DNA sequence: TGTGCCTGGAGTGAGGGATGGGCCTATGGCTACACCTTC. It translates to CAWSEGWAYGYTF.

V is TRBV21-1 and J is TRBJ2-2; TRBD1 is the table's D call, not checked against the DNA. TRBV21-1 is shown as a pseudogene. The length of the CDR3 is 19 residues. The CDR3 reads CASSGTGTGTAANTGELFF. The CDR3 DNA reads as TGTGCCAGCAGCGGAACGGGAACAGGGACTGCCGCGAACACCGGGGAGCTGTTTTTT.

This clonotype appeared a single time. CDR3 nucleotides: TGCGCCAGCAGCTTTCTCGGCGGCCTAAATTCACCCCTCCACTTT. It specifies CASSFLGGLNSPLHF. This chain connects TRBV5-1 to TRBJ1-6; unclear D gene. The CDR3 sequence is 15 residues long. Germline lookup yields CDR1 SGHRS and CDR2 YFSETQ. V was pared by 2 bases and J by 7 bases, with 13 bases between.

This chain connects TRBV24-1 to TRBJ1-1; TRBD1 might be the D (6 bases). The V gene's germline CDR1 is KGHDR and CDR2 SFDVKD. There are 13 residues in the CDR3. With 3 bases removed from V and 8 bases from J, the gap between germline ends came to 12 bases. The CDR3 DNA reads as TGTGCCACCAGTGATCCGGACAGCGACGAAGCTTTCTTT. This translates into CATSDPDSDEAFF.

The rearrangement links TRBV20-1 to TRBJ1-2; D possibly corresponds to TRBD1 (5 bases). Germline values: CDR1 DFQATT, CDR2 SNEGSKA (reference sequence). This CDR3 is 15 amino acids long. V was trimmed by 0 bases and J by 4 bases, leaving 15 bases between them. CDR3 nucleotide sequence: TGCAGTGCTAGAGATCTGGCAGGGACCCGCTATGGCTACACCTTC. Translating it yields CSARDLAGTRYGYTF.

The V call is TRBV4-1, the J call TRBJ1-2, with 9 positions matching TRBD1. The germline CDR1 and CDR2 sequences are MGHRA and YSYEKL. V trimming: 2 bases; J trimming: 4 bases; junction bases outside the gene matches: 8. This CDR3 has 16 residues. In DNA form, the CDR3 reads TGCGCCAGCAGCCAAATAGCCGGGACAGGGACCTATGGCTACACCTTC. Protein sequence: CASSQIAGTGTYGYTF.

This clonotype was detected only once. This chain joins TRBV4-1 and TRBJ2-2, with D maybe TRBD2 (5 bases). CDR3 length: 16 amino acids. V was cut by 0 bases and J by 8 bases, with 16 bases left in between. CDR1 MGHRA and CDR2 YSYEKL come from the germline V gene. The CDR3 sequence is CASSQDLSGFIGELFF. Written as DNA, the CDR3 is TGCGCCAGCAGCCAAGATTTGTCGGGGTTTATAGGGGAGCTGTTTTTT.

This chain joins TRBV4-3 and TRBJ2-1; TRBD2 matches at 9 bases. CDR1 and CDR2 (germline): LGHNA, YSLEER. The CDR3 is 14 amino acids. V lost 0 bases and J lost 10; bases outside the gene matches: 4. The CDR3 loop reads CASSQEKAGGEQFF. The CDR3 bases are TGCGCCAGCAGCCAAGAGAAAGCGGGGGGCGAGCAGTTCTTC.